One sample yielded the 9 T cell receptor beta chains listed below, sequenced in a study of OX40 agonist ivuxolimab in advanced cancers. Libraries were prepared by immunoSEQ multiplex PCR; TCRdb keeps only in-frame clonotypes and omits some of them. The table has tens of thousands of clones, about 90% seen once; the top ten hold 5% to 7%. The specimen was CD4+ or CD8+ T cells sorted from blood, collected in a trial of the OX40 agonist ivuxolimab. These receptors came from an adult with an advanced solid tumor such as melanoma, head and neck, liver or kidney cancer.

The chain combines TRBV19 with TRBJ1-2; possible D gene TRBD1, 6 bases. V dropped 3 bases and J dropped 1 base, with 9 bases sitting between them. The CDR3 is 14 residues long. Germline V gene data show CDR1 as LNHDA and CDR2 as SQIVND (reference sequence). CDR3 sequence reads: CASSILDSNYGYTF. DNA for the CDR3: TGTGCCAGTAGTATCCTGGACAGTAACTATGGCTACACCTTC.

The rearrangement links TRBV19 to TRBJ2-7; 9 bases are shared with TRBD1. CDR1 is LNHDA, CDR2 SQIVND, per germline (reference sequence). The CDR3 has 13 residues. J gave up 2 bases and V 8 bases, and 4 bases lay outside the gene matches. CDR3 sequence: CASGTGLPYEQYF. In DNA, the CDR3 is TGTGCCAGTGGGACAGGGCTCCCCTACGAGCAGTACTTC.

The V call is TRBV27, the J call TRBJ2-7; the match to TRBD2 covers 8 bases. The V and J ends lost 0 bases and 0 bases, in that order; junction bases with no gene match: 4. The CDR3 totals 16 residues. Looked up from germline, CDR1 is MNHEY and CDR2 is SMNVEV (reference sequence). The chain's CDR3 is CASSLSLAGYSYEQYF. The CDR3 coding sequence is TGTGCCAGCAGTTTATCCCTAGCGGGTTACTCCTACGAGCAGTACTTC.

The rearrangement joins TRBV2 to TRBJ1-5; D ambiguous. V shed 4 bases and J shed 4 bases, with 8 bases lying between them. Per the germline V gene, CDR1 is SNHLY and CDR2 is FYNNEI. This CDR3 is 13 amino acids long. The CDR3 reads CASSGFLNQPQHF. The DNA for the CDR3 is TGTGCCAGCAGTGGGTTTTTAAATCAGCCCCAGCATTTT.

The chain has TRBV27 and TRBJ1-6, with 7 positions matching TRBD1. J lost 3 bases, V lost 2 bases, and 4 bases had no gene match. The germline V gene has CDR1 MNHEY and CDR2 SMNVEV (reference sequence). The CDR3 is made up of 16 amino acids. CDR3: CASSLVWDSYNSPLHF. In DNA form, the CDR3 reads TGTGCCAGCAGTTTAGTCTGGGACAGCTATAATTCACCCCTCCACTTT.

The chain joins TRBV5-1 to TRBJ2-5; TRBD2 matches 11 bases. The J call may be wrong; the DNA end is better matched by TRBJ2-7. Germline values: CDR1 SGHRS, CDR2 YFSETQ. This CDR3 has 17 residues. Written as DNA, the CDR3 is TGCGCCAGCAGCTTGGAGACTAGCGGGGCCAACTCCTACGAGCAGTACTTC. The encoded protein is CASSLETSGANSYEQYF.

V usage is TRBV13 and J usage is TRBJ2-7, with D uncertain. The germline V gene encodes CDR1 PRHDT and CDR2 FYEKMQ (reference sequence). The CDR3 has 16 amino acids. Trimming removed 2 bases from V and 0 bases from J, with 14 bases in between. The DNA of the CDR3 is TGTGCCAGCAGCTTATCGGCAGTCACTCCCTCCTACGAGCAGTACTTC. Protein: CASSLSAVTPSYEQYF.

This clone showed up just a few times. The CDR3, as DNA: TGTGCCAGCAGTAAGGACAGCGGCTCTTCACCCCTCCACTTT. As protein: CASSKDSGSSPLHF. The chain employs TRBV2 and TRBJ1-6; D is perhaps TRBD1 (6 bases). The CDR3 runs to 14 residues. The V gene lost 5 bases and the J gene lost 9 bases, with 14 bases spanning the gap. Looked up from germline, CDR1 is SNHLY and CDR2 is FYNNEI.

The J gene is TRBJ2-7, the V gene TRBV6-5, with a tentative D call TRBD1 (6 bases). The CDR3 covers 14 residues. Germline CDR1 and CDR2: MNHEY and SVGAGI. Trimming cost V 6 bases and J 9 bases, with 21 bases left between them. Here the CDR3 DNA reads TGTGCCAGCAGCACCGGGACACCGGTGTATGGGCAGTACTTC. Translated, it gives CASSTGTPVYGQYF.